This T cell receptor (beta chain) was captured in a study of blood T cell repertoires in COVID-19. Sequenced by immunoSEQ multiplex PCR; TCRdb stores in-frame clones only, minus some. The repertoire has around 470,000 clones, 80% to 95% of them found once; the top ten carry about 0.6%. The CDR3 is 19 amino acids. Sequenced sample: PBMCs or T cells enriched from blood (not recorded which). The source is a young man who had recovered from COVID-19. The J gene is TRBJ2-7, the V gene TRBV21-1; the DNA was not used to check the table's D call, TRBD2. TRBV21-1 is annotated as a pseudogene. CDR3 region: CASSSKGCGTSGSISEQYF. CDR3 DNA: TGTGCCAGCAGCTCAAAAGGATGCGGGACTAGCGGGAGTATTAGCGAGCAGTACTTC.